This TCR beta chain was observed in a study of T cells in Graves' hyperthyroidism and ophthalmopathy. Points from the study as a whole: Progression to ophthalmopathy was predicted a median of 6.5 months early. The majority of expanded thyroid clonotypes above 0.001 also appeared in blood. Stable hyperthyroidism was separated from ophthalmopathy by a model based on 13 V-J features.

About this clonotype itself: Its specificity is unknown. A much bigger clone sits one base away, suggesting this may be a read error.

The CDR3 is 14 amino acids. From germline, CDR1 is SQVTM and CDR2 ANQGSEA. The investigators amplified TCR beta CDR3 regions from RNA transcripts. First-round RT-PCR targeting the TCR CDR3 was performed with the HTBI primer set. Each CDR3 protein gets one entry after TCRdb re-called the multiplex PCR reads with MiXCR. The table lists approximately 380,000 distinct CDR3 sequences, over 12% of them singletons, with approximately 29% in the top ten. The TCR comes from a man over 45 with Graves' ophthalmopathy. Specimen: blood. The chain recombines TRBV29-1 with TRBJ2-5; 8 nucleotides line up with TRBD2. In nucleotides, the CDR3 is TGCAGTGCTGGAACCGGGACTAGACTGGGGACCCAGTACTTC. Translated: CSAGTGTRLGTQYF.